The 6 T cell receptor beta chains below were found in one sample sequenced in a study of control samples from healthy donors and cancer patients. The data were produced by immunoSEQ multiplex PCR, yet TCRdb's version contains in-frame clones alone and is incomplete. The data show about 140,000 clones, with around 85% seen just once and roughly 10% held by the top ten. The sequencing input was blood. Receptors were obtained from a woman aged 30 to 39 in good health.

The V call is TRBV11-3, the J call TRBJ2-5; 13 nucleotides agree with TRBD2. J lost 2 bases, V lost 4 bases, and 4 bases had no gene match. The germline CDR1 and CDR2 sequences are SGHNT and YENEEA. The CDR3 consists of 16 residues. The CDR3 spells CASSSSLAGGQETQYF. CDR3 bases: TGTGCCAGCAGCTCTTCACTAGCGGGAGGGCAAGAGACCCAGTACTTC.

The rearrangement uses TRBV19 and TRBJ1-6; a possible D gene is TRBD1 (5 bases). Germline V gene data show CDR1 as LNHDA and CDR2 as SQIVND (reference sequence). This CDR3 spans 15 amino acids. The V gene lost 3 bases and the J gene lost 8 bases, with 14 bases spanning the gap. The CDR3 protein is CASSIGGNVDSPLHF. Written as DNA, the CDR3 is TGTGCCAGTAGTATTGGGGGGAATGTGGATTCACCCCTCCACTTT.

This clone was observed a single time. The rearrangement uses TRBV21-1 and TRBJ2-7. TRBV21-1 is noted as a pseudogene. This CDR3 has 15 amino acids. The CDR3 region has the DNA TGTGCCAGCAGCCAACGACGAAAGGACTCCTACGAGCAGTACTTC. This gives the protein CASSQRRKDSYEQYF.

The chain combines TRBV23-1 with TRBJ1-5; D gene unclear. TRBV23-1 is labeled an ORF, and its function is uncertain. V was trimmed by 0 bases and J by 5 bases, leaving 11 bases between them. This CDR3 region has 15 residues. CDR3 nucleotide sequence: TGCGCCAGCAGTCAATCCAAGGTTCGCGATCAGCCCCAGCATTTT. This translates into CASSQSKVRDQPQHF.

The V call is TRBV28, the J call TRBJ1-1; a possible D gene is TRBD1 (6 bases). V was clipped by 2 bases and J by 3 bases, with 16 bases between them. From germline, CDR1 is MDHEN and CDR2 SYDVKM. The CDR3 is 16 amino acids. The CDR3 DNA reads as TGTGCCAGCAGTTTACCCTGGACAGCCAGGGACACTGAAGCTTTCTTT. Residues: CASSLPWTARDTEAFF.

CDR3 nucleotides: TGTGCCAGCAGCTTTTCAAGTCCCCAATGGCAGCCCCAGCATTTT. It translates to CASSFSSPQWQPQHF. The chain combines TRBV7-8 with TRBJ1-5; D uncertain. There are 15 residues in the CDR3. The germline V and J ends were trimmed by 3 bases and 7 bases, with 16 bases remaining between them. CDR1 and CDR2 from the germline V gene are SGHVS and FQNEAQ.